These 30 T cell receptor beta chains originate from one sample sequenced in a study of blood T cell repertoires in COVID-19. TCRdb's copy holds only in-frame clones and misses some; the assay was immunoSEQ multiplex PCR. Found here are more than 200,000 clones, around nine tenths of them singletons; the top ten hold approximately 3.5%. The sample consisted of PBMCs or T cells enriched from blood (not recorded which). The source of these receptors is a woman aged 25 to 39 who had been exposed to COVID-19.

The chain recombines TRBV5-1 with TRBJ1-2, with D perhaps TRBD1 (5 bases). CDR3 size: 14 residues. V shed 0 bases and J shed 8 bases, with 14 bases lying between them. Germline CDR1 SGHRS, CDR2 YFSETQ. CDR3 bases: TGCGCCAGCAGCTTGGTGCAGCGGGGCCGGGGCTACACCTTC. Amino acid sequence: CASSLVQRGRGYTF.

The rearrangement links TRBV19 to TRBJ1-6; 7 bases match TRBD1. Germline V gene sequence: CDR1 LNHDA, CDR2 SQIVND (reference sequence). Germline trimming cut 8 bases from V and 6 bases from J; bases unmatched to any gene: 13. The CDR3 totals 16 residues. CDR3 in DNA: TGTGCCAGTCAGAACCGACAGGGACCGCTTAATTCACCCCTCCACTTT. This sequence encodes CASQNRQGPLNSPLHF.

The CDR3 loop reads CASSTGGGTAGELFF. The CDR3 DNA reads TGCGCCAGCAGCACGGGGGGCGGGACCGCCGGGGAGCTGTTTTTT. This rearrangement joins TRBV5-1 to TRBJ2-2, with D possibly matching TRBD2 (7 bases). Trimming stripped 4 bases from V and 6 bases from J, with 16 bases between. This CDR3 contains 15 residues. The germline V gene encodes CDR1 SGHRS and CDR2 YFSETQ. Looking up the rest from reference TRBV5-1 and TRBJ2-2 gives the full variable domain: KAGVTQTPRYLIKTRGQQVTLSCSPISGHRSVSWYQQTPGQGLQFLFEYFSETQRNKGNFPGRFSGRQFSNSRSEMNVSTLELGDSALYLCASSTGGGTAGELFFGEGSRLTVL.

The V call is TRBV3-1 (or the pseudogene TRBV3-2), the J call TRBJ2-1; 12 bases match TRBD2. Germline assignment: CDR1 LGHDT and CDR2 YNNKEL (reference sequence). The V gene end was trimmed by 3 bases and the J gene end by 8 bases; junction bases not matched to a gene: 2. This CDR3 is built from 14 residues. The DNA of the CDR3 is TGTGCCAGCAGCCAGACTAGCGGGAGCCATGAGCAGTTCTTC. Protein: CASSQTSGSHEQFF.

The gene calls are TRBV30 and TRBJ1-5; D might be TRBD1 (5 bases). This CDR3 region has 15 residues. Germline V CDR1 and CDR2: GTSNPN, SVGIG (reference sequence). Trimming removed 2 bases at V and 6 bases at J, with 17 bases between. This chain's CDR3 is CAWSTGTVKIQPQHF. The CDR3 coding sequence is TGTGCCTGGAGTACGGGGACTGTGAAAATTCAGCCCCAGCATTTT.

The chain has TRBV4-1 and TRBJ2-2; 13 nucleotides agree with TRBD2. The CDR3 spans 17 residues. Germline V gives CDR1 MGHRA, CDR2 YSYEKL. J gave up 3 bases and V 8 bases, and 9 bases lay outside the gene matches. CDR3 region: CASQTGLAGVHTGELFF. The CDR3 nucleotides are TGCGCCAGCCAGACAGGACTAGCGGGAGTCCACACCGGGGAGCTGTTTTTT.

The rearrangement joins TRBV30 to TRBJ2-7, with 9 bases aligning to TRBD1. This CDR3 has 15 residues. V gave up 2 bases and J gave up 8 bases; unmatched junction bases: 13. The V gene's germline CDR1 is GTSNPN and CDR2 SVGIG (reference sequence). CDR3 nucleotide sequence: TGTGCCTGGAGTCCCTCACTTGGGACAGGGAACCAGCAGTACTTC. Translation gives CAWSPSLGTGNQQYF.

The chain links TRBV7-6 to TRBJ2-5; TRBD1 might be the D (6 bases). Germline CDR1 is SGHVS and CDR2 is FNYEAQ. V was clipped by 1 base and J by 5 bases, with 14 bases between them. CDR3 length equals 15 residues. The CDR3 spells CASSLGRQGRETQYF. The CDR3 coding sequence is TGTGCCAGCAGCTTAGGTCGGCAGGGGCGGGAGACCCAGTACTTC.

V gene TRBV20-1 combines with J gene TRBJ2-1; 8 bases agree with TRBD2. Germline V lookup: CDR1 DFQATT, CDR2 SNEGSKA (reference sequence). The CDR3 is 14 residues long. J was trimmed by 6 bases and V by 6 bases; bases with no gene match: 10. CDR3 DNA sequence: TGCAGTGCCAGTGGACTAGCTTCGTCCAATGAGCAGTTCTTC. It is translated as CSASGLASSNEQFF.

The chain joins TRBV7-2 to TRBJ2-2, with 14 nucleotides matching TRBD2. Unmatched junction bases numbered 6, after V lost 6 bases and J lost 6 bases. Germline-derived CDR1 and CDR2 are SGHTA and FQGNSA. This CDR3 region has 16 residues. In nucleotides, the CDR3 is TGTGCCAGCAGATGGGGACTAGCGGGAGTCTCCGGGGAGCTGTTTTTT. Protein: CASRWGLAGVSGELFF.

The J gene is TRBJ1-5, the V gene TRBV19, with TRBD1 as a possible D gene (5 bases). V was pared by 2 bases and J by 6 bases, with 8 bases between. Germline CDR1 and CDR2: LNHDA and SQIVND (reference sequence). There are 13 residues in the CDR3. In DNA form, the CDR3 reads TGTGCCAGTAGTATATCAGGGATTCAGCCCCAGCATTTT. Its translation: CASSISGIQPQHF.

The chain recombines TRBV4-1 with TRBJ2-7; no clear D gene. V gave up 1 base and J gave up 2 bases, with 9 bases separating them. CDR3 length: 14 residues. The germline gives CDR1 MGHRA, CDR2 YSYEKL. In DNA, the CDR3 is TGCGCCAGCAGCCAAGGGGCCGTACCCTACGAGCAGTACTTC. Protein sequence: CASSQGAVPYEQYF.

The chain links TRBV3-1 (or the pseudogene TRBV3-2) to TRBJ2-7, with TRBD2 matching 14 bases. From germline, CDR1 is LGHDT and CDR2 YNNKEL (reference sequence). The V and J ends lost 4 bases and 11 bases, in that order; junction bases with no gene match: 10. The CDR3 sequence is 15 residues long. CDR3 sequence (DNA): TGTGCCAGCAGCCTCGAAGGCGGACTAGCGGGAGGCAAGTACTTC. Protein: CASSLEGGLAGGKYF.

The V and J genes are TRBV25-1 and TRBJ2-7; 7 bases are a match to TRBD1. V shed 3 bases and J 3 bases; nucleotides not matched to a gene: 11. The germline V gene encodes CDR1 MGHDK and CDR2 SYGVNS. The length of the CDR3 is 16 residues. DNA for the CDR3: TGTGCCAGCAGTGATACCCTAGGGGGCACCTTCTACGAGCAGTACTTC. Translated, it gives CASSDTLGGTFYEQYF.

This clone has just one count. The rearrangement links TRBV6-6 to TRBJ2-3; 7 positions match TRBD2. CDR3 size: 16 residues. Germline CDR1 and CDR2: MNHNY and SVGAGI (reference sequence). The junction had 8 bases not matched to a gene; V was cut back by 0 bases and J by 5 bases. The CDR3 here is CASSYSRTRSEDTQYF. CDR3 nucleotides: TGTGCCAGCAGTTACTCGAGGACTAGATCGGAAGATACGCAGTATTTT.

The sample holds a few counts of this clone. The chain couples TRBV10-3 to TRBJ1-2; D unresolved. The CDR3 totals 13 residues. V lost 4 bases and J lost 4, with 10 bases in between. The germline V gene encodes CDR1 ENHRY and CDR2 SYGVKD. CDR3 sequence: CAISVEGSYGYTF. The CDR3 DNA follows: TGTGCCATCAGTGTTGAGGGCAGCTATGGCTACACCTTC.

The V and J genes are TRBV6-5 and TRBJ2-5, with D possibly TRBD1 on 5 matching bases. This CDR3 has 14 amino acids. The V gene lost 4 bases and the J gene lost 5 bases, with 14 bases spanning the gap. CDR1 and CDR2 from the germline V gene are MNHEY and SVGAGI. CDR3 protein: CASSSPGIGETQYF. CDR3 in DNA: TGTGCCAGCAGTTCGCCAGGGATAGGGGAGACCCAGTACTTC.

This chain joins TRBV3-1 (or the pseudogene TRBV3-2) and TRBJ2-7; possibly TRBD2 for D (5 bases). Germline V gives CDR1 LGHDT, CDR2 YNNKEL (reference sequence). The CDR3 is made up of 18 amino acids. V lost 4 bases to trimming and J lost 0 bases, with 22 bases between them. This chain's CDR3 is CASSPDRIRAGISYEQYF. The CDR3 DNA reads as TGTGCCAGCAGCCCGGACCGGATAAGGGCGGGCATCTCCTACGAGCAGTACTTC.

Note on this clone: This CDR3 is also generated by other DNA sequences in the sample. The genes are TRBV30 and TRBJ1-2; D possibly corresponds to TRBD1 (5 bases). V lost 0 bases and J lost 6, with 8 bases in between. There are 12 residues in the CDR3. Looked up from germline, CDR1 is GTSNPN and CDR2 is SVGIG (reference sequence). CDR3 in DNA: TGTGCCTGGAGTGTACGGGGGGATGGCTACACCTTC. This gives the protein CAWSVRGDGYTF.

The genes are TRBV5-1 and TRBJ2-5; D is perhaps TRBD1 (6 bases). Trimming left V 0 bases short and J 8 bases short, with 14 bases between. There are 14 residues in the CDR3. Germline V gene lookup returns CDR1 SGHRS and CDR2 YFSETQ. In DNA form, the CDR3 reads TGCGCCAGCAGCTTGGCAGGGGCAGGGTTTACCCAGTACTTC. Protein product: CASSLAGAGFTQYF. Complete variable domain (other parts from reference TRBV5-1 and TRBJ2-5): KAGVTQTPRYLIKTRGQQVTLSCSPISGHRSVSWYQQTPGQGLQFLFEYFSETQRNKGNFPGRFSGRQFSNSRSEMNVSTLELGDSALYLCASSLAGAGFTQYFGPGTRLLVL.

This clone appeared once. The V and J genes are TRBV19 and TRBJ2-7, with 7 positions matching TRBD1. CDR1 is LNHDA and CDR2 is SQIVND in the germline V gene (reference sequence). This CDR3 is built from 13 residues. V shed 5 bases and J 2 bases; nucleotides not matched to a gene: 3. The CDR3: CASSPGTAYEQYF. The CDR3 nucleotides read TGTGCCAGTAGTCCCGGGACAGCCTACGAGCAGTACTTC.

The rearrangement uses TRBV20-1 and TRBJ1-2; D remains unclear. Looked up from germline, CDR1 is DFQATT and CDR2 is SNEGSKA (reference sequence). The V and J ends lost 3 bases and 3 bases respectively, with 8 bases between them. The CDR3 extends over 12 amino acids. Written as DNA, the CDR3 is TGCAGTGCTAGTGAGGCGGACTATGGCTACACCTTC. Amino acid sequence: CSASEADYGYTF.

Remarks on this clone: The junction differs from germline at one of its ends, possibly a read error. The V call is TRBV7-9, the J call TRBJ2-1; 9 bases fit TRBD2. This CDR3 is built from 17 residues. Per germline, CDR1 SEHNR and CDR2 FQNEAQ (reference sequence). For the CDR3, the DNA is TGTGCCAGCAGCTTAGTGTCTAGCGGGAATATTGGATGGGGCGGGGTCTTC. Residues: CASSLVSSGNIGWGGVF.

V is TRBV2 and J is TRBJ1-2; perhaps TRBD1 as D (5 bases). V was trimmed by 5 bases and J by 4 bases, leaving 11 bases between them. The CDR3 is 13 amino acids. Looked up from germline, CDR1 is SNHLY and CDR2 is FYNNEI. The CDR3 loop is CASSTRQSYGYTF. The DNA for the CDR3 is TGTGCCAGCAGTACACGACAGTCCTATGGCTACACCTTC. Variable domain in full (rest from reference TRBV2 and TRBJ1-2): EPEVTQTPSHQVTQMGQEVILRCVPISNHLYFYWYRQILGQKVEFLVSFYNNEISEKSEIFDDQFSVERPDGSNFTLKIRSTKLEDSAMYFCASSTRQSYGYTFGSGTRLTVV.

The chain uses TRBV9 and TRBJ2-7, with TRBD1 identical over 9 bases. The CDR3 has 15 residues. V shed 0 bases, J shed 4 bases, and the junction held 5 bases outside the gene matches. The V gene's germline CDR1 is SGDLS and CDR2 YYNGEE. CDR3 sequence: CASSVGDRGAYEQYF. The CDR3 coding sequence is TGTGCCAGCAGCGTAGGTGACAGGGGGGCTTACGAGCAGTACTTC.

This clone was picked up one time. The J gene is TRBJ2-1, the V gene TRBV10-2, with TRBD2 identical over 11 bases. CDR3 length equals 15 residues. With 6 bases clipped from V and 4 bases from J, the junction kept 5 bases outside the gene matches. Germline V CDR1 and CDR2: WSHSY, SAAADI. The CDR3 loop reads CASRVAGGMYNEQFF. In DNA, the CDR3 is TGCGCCAGCAGGGTAGCGGGAGGGATGTACAATGAGCAGTTCTTC.

The rearrangement uses TRBV10-3 and TRBJ2-3, with 11 bases identical to TRBD2. The germline CDR1 and CDR2 sequences are ENHRY and SYGVKD. The CDR3 covers 17 residues. V was clipped by 6 bases and J by 2 bases; unmatched bases: 10. The CDR3 sequence: CAISRGLAEDPTDTQYF. The CDR3 bases are TGTGCCATCAGCCGGGGACTAGCGGAGGACCCCACAGATACGCAGTATTTT.

The chain links TRBV5-1 to TRBJ2-3; 9 nucleotides agree with TRBD2. CDR3 length: 16 amino acids. Germline values: CDR1 SGHRS, CDR2 YFSETQ. The V and J ends lost 4 bases and 4 bases, in that order; junction bases with no gene match: 10. CDR3 DNA sequence: TGCGCCAGCAGCCCAATTAGCGGGAGATCGGCAGATACGCAGTATTTT. Its translation: CASSPISGRSADTQYF. The full variable domain, its missing parts supplied by reference TRBV5-1 and TRBJ2-3, is KAGVTQTPRYLIKTRGQQVTLSCSPISGHRSVSWYQQTPGQGLQFLFEYFSETQRNKGNFPGRFSGRQFSNSRSEMNVSTLELGDSALYLCASSPISGRSADTQYFGPGTRLTVL.

This chain connects TRBV19 to TRBJ2-3; D unclear. Germline V gene data show CDR1 as LNHDA and CDR2 as SQIVND (reference sequence). The CDR3 consists of 13 residues. V lost 3 bases to trimming and J lost 5 bases, with 9 bases between them. The CDR3 is CASSIGRRDTQYF. As DNA, the CDR3 is TGTGCCAGTAGTATTGGTAGAAGAGATACGCAGTATTTT.

This chain uses TRBV11-2 with TRBJ2-3; unclear D gene. Trimming took off 0 bases at V and 0 bases at J, with 13 bases between the two ends. CDR3 length equals 17 residues. Germline-derived CDR1 and CDR2 are SGHAT and FQNNGV. The CDR3 region is CASSLDRLARSTDTQYF. The CDR3 nucleotides are TGTGCCAGCAGCTTAGATCGCTTAGCAAGGAGCACAGATACGCAGTATTTT.